These 5 T cell receptor beta chains came from one sample sequenced in a study of shared clonotypes between healthy human individuals. The protocol was immunoSEQ multiplex PCR, while the TCRdb copy is restricted to in-frame clones and leaves out a portion. The repertoire includes some 650,000 clones, around 97% of them detected once, and about 0.06% sits in the top ten. Sequenced: naive CD4+ T cells sorted from blood. Regarding subset: CD45RA+ positively selected. The receptors originated from a woman in her twenties or thirties in good health.

This clone appeared a single time. V and J are TRBV28 and TRBJ1-4, with 10 positions matching TRBD1. Germline CDR1 is MDHEN and CDR2 is SYDVKM. The CDR3 runs to 18 residues. V lost 8 bases, J lost 7 bases, and 19 bases stayed unmatched. The CDR3 nucleotides read TGTGCCAGCGGAACGGGACAGGGGCTTAGAGCGCCCCTTGAAAAACTGTTTTTT. It is translated as CASGTGQGLRAPLEKLFF.

The chain employs TRBV25-1 and TRBJ2-7; the match to TRBD2 covers 11 bases. Unmatched junction bases numbered 11, after V lost 4 bases and J lost 3 bases. CDR1 is MGHDK, CDR2 SYGVNS, per germline. The CDR3 has 17 amino acids. For the CDR3, the DNA is TGTGCCAGCAGTGGGAAGAAGACTAGCGGGATTAGCTACGAGCAGTACTTC. Protein product: CASSGKKTSGISYEQYF.

A note on this clone: Other DNA sequences in this sample translate to the same CDR3. The chain combines TRBV18 with TRBJ2-5, with a possible D match to TRBD1 (5 bases). V lost 1 base, J lost 3 bases, and 6 bases lay in between. The CDR3 has 13 residues. CDR1 is KGHSH and CDR2 is LQKENI in the germline V gene. CDR3 nucleotide sequence: TGTGCCAGCTCACCACAAGGGGAAGAGACCCAGTACTTC. Translated, it gives CASSPQGEETQYF.

This chain joins TRBV5-5 and TRBJ1-1; D is ambiguous. The V and J ends lost 4 bases and 3 bases respectively, with 13 bases between them. The CDR3 runs 14 residues. Germline V gives CDR1 SGHKS, CDR2 YYEKEE (reference sequence). The CDR3 reads CASSRAGLDTEAFF. CDR3 in DNA: TGTGCCAGCAGCCGGGCTGGGTTGGACACTGAAGCTTTCTTT.

The CDR3 sequence: CASSIDLSAATYEQYF. The CDR3 DNA follows: TGTGCCAGTAGTATAGATCTATCCGCGGCTACCTACGAGCAGTACTTC. The V gene is TRBV19, the J gene TRBJ2-7, with no clear D. The V gene lost 0 bases and the J gene lost 2 bases, with 14 bases spanning the gap. CDR1 is LNHDA, CDR2 SQIVND, per germline (reference sequence). This CDR3 contains 16 residues.